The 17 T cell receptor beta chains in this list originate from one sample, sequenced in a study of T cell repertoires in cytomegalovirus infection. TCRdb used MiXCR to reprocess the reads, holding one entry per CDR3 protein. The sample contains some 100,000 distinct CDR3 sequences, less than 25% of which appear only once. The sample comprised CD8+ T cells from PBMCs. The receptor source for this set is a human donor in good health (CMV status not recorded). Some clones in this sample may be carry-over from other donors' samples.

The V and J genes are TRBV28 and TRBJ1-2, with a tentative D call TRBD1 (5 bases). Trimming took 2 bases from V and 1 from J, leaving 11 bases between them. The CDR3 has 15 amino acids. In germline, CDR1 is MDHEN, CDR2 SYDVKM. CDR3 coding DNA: TGTGCCAGCAGTTTAGGGGCCAGCGATAACTATGGCTACACCTTC. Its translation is CASSLGASDNYGYTF.

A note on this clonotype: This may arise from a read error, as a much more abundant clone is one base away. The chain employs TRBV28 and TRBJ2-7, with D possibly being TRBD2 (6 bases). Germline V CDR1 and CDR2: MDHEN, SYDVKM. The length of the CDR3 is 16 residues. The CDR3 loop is CGTSKGVTGLSYEQYF. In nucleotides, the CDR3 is TGTGGCACCTCGAAAGGAGTGACGGGACTGTCCTACGAGCAGTACTTC. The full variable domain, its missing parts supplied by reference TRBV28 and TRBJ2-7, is DVKVTQSSRYLVKRTGEKVFLECVQDMDHENMFWYRQDPGLGLRLIYFSYDVKMKEKGDIPEGYSVSREKKERFSLILESASTNQTSMYLCGTSKGVTGLSYEQYFGPGTRLTVT.

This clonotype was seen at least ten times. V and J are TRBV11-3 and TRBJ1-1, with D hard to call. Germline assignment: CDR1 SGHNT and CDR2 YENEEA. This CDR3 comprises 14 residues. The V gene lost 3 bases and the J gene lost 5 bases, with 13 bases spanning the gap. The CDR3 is CASSLDPAGTEAFF. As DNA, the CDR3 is TGTGCCAGCAGCTTGGATCCCGCGGGGACTGAAGCTTTCTTT.

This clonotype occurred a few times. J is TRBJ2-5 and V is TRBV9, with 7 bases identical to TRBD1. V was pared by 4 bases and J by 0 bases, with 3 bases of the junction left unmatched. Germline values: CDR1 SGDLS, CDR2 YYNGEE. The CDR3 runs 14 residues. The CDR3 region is CASSPGTDQETQYF. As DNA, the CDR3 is TGTGCCAGCAGCCCCGGGACAGACCAAGAGACCCAGTACTTC.

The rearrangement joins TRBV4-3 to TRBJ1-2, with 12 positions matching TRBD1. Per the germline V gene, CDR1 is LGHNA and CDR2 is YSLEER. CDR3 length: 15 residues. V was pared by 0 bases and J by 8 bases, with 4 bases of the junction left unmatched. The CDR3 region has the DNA TGCGCCAGCAGCCAAGATGGGACAGGGGGCGCAGGCTACACCTTC. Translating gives CASSQDGTGGAGYTF.

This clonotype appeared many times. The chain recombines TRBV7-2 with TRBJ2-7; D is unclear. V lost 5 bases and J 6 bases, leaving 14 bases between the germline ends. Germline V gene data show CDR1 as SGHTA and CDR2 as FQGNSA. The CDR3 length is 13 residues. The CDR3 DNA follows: TGTGCCAGCAGCCAAAGGGATTTCGCCGAGCAGTACTTC. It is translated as CASSQRDFAEQYF.

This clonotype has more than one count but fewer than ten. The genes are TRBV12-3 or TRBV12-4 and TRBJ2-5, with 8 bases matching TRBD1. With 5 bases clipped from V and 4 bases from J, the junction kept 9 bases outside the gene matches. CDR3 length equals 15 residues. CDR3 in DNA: TGTGCCAGCAGTAGCAGGACAGGGCCTCCAGAGACCCAGTACTTC. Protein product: CASSSRTGPPETQYF.

CDR3: CASSLIGGTVETQYF. CDR3 nucleotides: TGTGCCAGCAGTTTAATTGGGGGGACTGTGGAGACCCAGTACTTC. The rearrangement uses TRBV12-3 or TRBV12-4 and TRBJ2-5; possibly TRBD2 for D (6 bases). This CDR3 has 15 residues. V was cut by 2 bases and J by 5 bases, with 15 bases left in between.

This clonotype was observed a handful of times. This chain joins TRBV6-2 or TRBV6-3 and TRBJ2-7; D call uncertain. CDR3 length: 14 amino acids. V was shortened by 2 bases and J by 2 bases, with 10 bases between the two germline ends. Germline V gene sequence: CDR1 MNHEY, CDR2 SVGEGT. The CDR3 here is CASSYDGYAYEQYF. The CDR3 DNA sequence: TGTGCCAGCAGTTACGATGGATACGCCTACGAGCAGTACTTC.

The CDR3 coding sequence is TGCAGCGTTCGCACGGACTATAATTCACCCCTCCACTTT. Encoded protein: CSVRTDYNSPLHF. V gene TRBV29-1 combines with J gene TRBJ1-6; no clear D. CDR1 is SQVTM, CDR2 ANQGSEA, per germline. Between the trimmed V and J ends, which lost 5 bases and 3 bases, there was a span of 8 bases. The CDR3 totals 13 residues. The full variable domain, its missing parts supplied by reference TRBV29-1 and TRBJ1-6, is SAVISQKPSRDICQRGTSLTIQCQVDSQVTMMFWYRQQPGQSLTLIATANQGSEATYESGFVIDKFPISRPNLTFSTLTVSNMSPEDSSIYLCSVRTDYNSPLHFGNGTRLTVT.

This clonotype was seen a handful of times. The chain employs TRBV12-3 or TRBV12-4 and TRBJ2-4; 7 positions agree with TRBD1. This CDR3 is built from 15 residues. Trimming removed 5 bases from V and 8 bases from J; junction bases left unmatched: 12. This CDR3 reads CASSPVKGAWDIQYF. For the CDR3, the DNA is TGTGCCAGCAGTCCTGTTAAGGGGGCCTGGGACATTCAGTACTTC.

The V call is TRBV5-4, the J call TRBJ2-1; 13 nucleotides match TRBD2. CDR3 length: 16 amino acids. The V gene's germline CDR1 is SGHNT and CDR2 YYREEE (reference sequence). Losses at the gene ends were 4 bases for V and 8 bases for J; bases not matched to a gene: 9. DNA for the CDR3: TGTGCCAGCAGCCCGGTTACTAGCGGGGGGGCGTATGAGCAGTTCTTC. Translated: CASSPVTSGGAYEQFF.

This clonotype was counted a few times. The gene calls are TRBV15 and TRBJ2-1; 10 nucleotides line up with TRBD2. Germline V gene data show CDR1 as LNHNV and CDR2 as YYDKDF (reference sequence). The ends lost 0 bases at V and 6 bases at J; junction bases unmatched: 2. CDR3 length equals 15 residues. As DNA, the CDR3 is TGTGCCACCAGCAGAGACAGCGGGAGGGTCAATGAGCAGTTCTTC. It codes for CATSRDSGRVNEQFF.

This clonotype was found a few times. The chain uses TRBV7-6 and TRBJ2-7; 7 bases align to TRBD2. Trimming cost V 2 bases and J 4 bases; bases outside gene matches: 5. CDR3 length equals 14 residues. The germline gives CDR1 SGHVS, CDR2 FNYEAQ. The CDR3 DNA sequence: TGTGCCAGCAGCTTACGGCAGGGAGGGTACGAGCAGTACTTC. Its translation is CASSLRQGGYEQYF. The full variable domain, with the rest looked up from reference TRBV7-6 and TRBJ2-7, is GAGVSQSPRYKVTKRGQDVALRCDPISGHVSLYWYRQALGQGPEFLTYFNYEAQQDKSGLPNDRFSAERPEGSISTLTIQRTEQRDSAMYRCASSLRQGGYEQYFGPGTRLTVT.

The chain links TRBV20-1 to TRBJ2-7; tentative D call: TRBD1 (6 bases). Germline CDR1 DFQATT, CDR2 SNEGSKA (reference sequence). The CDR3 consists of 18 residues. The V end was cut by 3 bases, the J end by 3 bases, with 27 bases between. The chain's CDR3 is CSASATGTVLPLNYEQYF. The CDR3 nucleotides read TGCAGTGCTAGCGCGACAGGAACCGTCCTTCCCCTGAACTACGAGCAGTACTTC.

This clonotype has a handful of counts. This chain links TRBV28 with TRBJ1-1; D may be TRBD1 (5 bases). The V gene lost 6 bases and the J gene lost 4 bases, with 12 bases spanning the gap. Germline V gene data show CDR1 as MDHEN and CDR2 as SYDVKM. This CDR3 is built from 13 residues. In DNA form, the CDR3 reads TGTGCCAGCAGGTTTCAGGGAGGCACTGAAGCTTTCTTT. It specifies CASRFQGGTEAFF.

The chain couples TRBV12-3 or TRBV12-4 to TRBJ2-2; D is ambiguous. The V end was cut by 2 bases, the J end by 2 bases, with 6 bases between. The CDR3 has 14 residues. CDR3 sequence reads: CASSLNSNTGELFF. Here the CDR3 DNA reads TGTGCCAGCAGTTTAAACAGCAACACCGGGGAGCTGTTTTTT.